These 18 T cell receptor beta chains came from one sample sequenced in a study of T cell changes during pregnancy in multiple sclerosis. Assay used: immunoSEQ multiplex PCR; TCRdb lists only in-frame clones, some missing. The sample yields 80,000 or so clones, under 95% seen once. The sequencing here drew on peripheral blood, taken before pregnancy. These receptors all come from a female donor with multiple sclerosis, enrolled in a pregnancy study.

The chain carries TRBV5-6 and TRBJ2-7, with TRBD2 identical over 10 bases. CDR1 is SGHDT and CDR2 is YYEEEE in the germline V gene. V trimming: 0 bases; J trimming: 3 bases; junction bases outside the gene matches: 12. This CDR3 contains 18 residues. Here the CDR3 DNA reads TGTGCCAGCAGCTTGGCAAGCGGGAGGGATCCTAGATACTACGAGCAGTACTTC. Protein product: CASSLASGRDPRYYEQYF. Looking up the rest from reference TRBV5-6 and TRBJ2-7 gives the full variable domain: DAGVTQSPTHLIKTRGQQVTLRCSPKSGHDTVSWYQQALGQGPQFIFQYYEEEERQRGNFPDRFSGHQFPNYSSELNVNALLLGDSALYLCASSLASGRDPRYYEQYFGPGTRLTVT.

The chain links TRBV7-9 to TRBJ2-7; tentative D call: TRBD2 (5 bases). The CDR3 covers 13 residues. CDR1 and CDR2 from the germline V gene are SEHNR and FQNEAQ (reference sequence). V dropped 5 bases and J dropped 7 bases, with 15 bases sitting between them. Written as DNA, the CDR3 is TGTGCCAGCAGCCAACGGCCGGGGTGGGAGCAGTACTTC. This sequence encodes CASSQRPGWEQYF.

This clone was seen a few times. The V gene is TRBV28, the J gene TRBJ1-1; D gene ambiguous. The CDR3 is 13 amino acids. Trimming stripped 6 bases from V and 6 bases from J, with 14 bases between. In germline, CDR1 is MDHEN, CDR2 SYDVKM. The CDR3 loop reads CASRFNRGPEAFF. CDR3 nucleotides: TGTGCCAGCAGGTTTAACCGCGGTCCTGAAGCTTTCTTT.

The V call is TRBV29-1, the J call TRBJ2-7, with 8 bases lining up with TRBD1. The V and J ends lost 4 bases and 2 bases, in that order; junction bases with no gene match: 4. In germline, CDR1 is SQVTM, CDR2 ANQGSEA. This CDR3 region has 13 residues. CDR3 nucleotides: TGCAGCGTTGCGACAGGGGCCGCCTACGAGCAGTACTTC. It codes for CSVATGAAYEQYF.

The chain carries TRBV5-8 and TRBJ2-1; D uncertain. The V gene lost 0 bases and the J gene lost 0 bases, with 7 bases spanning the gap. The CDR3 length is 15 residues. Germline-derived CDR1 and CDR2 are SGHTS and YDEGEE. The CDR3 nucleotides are TGTGCCAGCAGCTTGGGCGAGAGCTCCTACAATGAGCAGTTCTTC. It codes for CASSLGESSYNEQFF. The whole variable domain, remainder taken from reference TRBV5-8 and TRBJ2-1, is EAGVTQSPTHLIKTRGQQATLRCSPISGHTSVYWYQQALGLGLQFLLWYDEGEERNRGNFPPRFSGRQFPNYSSELNVNALELEDSALYLCASSLGESSYNEQFFGPGTRLTVL.

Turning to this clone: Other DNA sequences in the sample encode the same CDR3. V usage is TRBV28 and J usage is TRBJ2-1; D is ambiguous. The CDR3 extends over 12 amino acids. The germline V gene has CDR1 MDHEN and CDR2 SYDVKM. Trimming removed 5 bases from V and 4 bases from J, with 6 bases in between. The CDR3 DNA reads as TGTGCCAGCAGTCTATTATACAATGAGCAGTTCTTC. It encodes CASSLLYNEQFF.

The CDR3 sequence is CASSYPGTDNQPQHF. As DNA, the CDR3 is TGTGCCAGCAGTTACCCGGGGACAGACAATCAGCCCCAGCATTTT. The rearrangement uses TRBV6-6 and TRBJ1-5; 7 bases are shared with TRBD1. CDR1 and CDR2 (germline): MNHNY, SVGAGI (reference sequence). CDR3 length equals 15 residues. After removal of 2 bases from V and 3 bases from J, the junction contained 4 bases not matched to a gene.

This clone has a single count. In nucleotides, the CDR3 is TGTGCCAGTCACGGAGGCTCAAGGGAAAAACTGTTTTTT. It yields the protein CASHGGSREKLFF. This chain uses TRBV7-8 with TRBJ1-4; D not resolved. This CDR3 region has 13 residues. Germline-derived CDR1 and CDR2 are SGHVS and FQNEAQ. V was clipped by 9 bases and J by 8 bases, with 16 bases between them.

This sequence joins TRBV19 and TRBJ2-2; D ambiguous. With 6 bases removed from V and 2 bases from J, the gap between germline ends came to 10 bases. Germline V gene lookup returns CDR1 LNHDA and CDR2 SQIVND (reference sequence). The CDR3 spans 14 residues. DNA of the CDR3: TGTGCCAGTAGCCCCTCGACAAACACCGGGGAGCTGTTTTTT. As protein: CASSPSTNTGELFF. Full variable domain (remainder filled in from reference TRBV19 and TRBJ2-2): DGGITQSPKYLFRKEGQNVTLSCEQNLNHDAMYWYRQDPGQGLRLIYYSQIVNDFQKGDIAEGYSVSREKKESFPLTVTSAQKNPTAFYLCASSPSTNTGELFFGEGSRLTVL.

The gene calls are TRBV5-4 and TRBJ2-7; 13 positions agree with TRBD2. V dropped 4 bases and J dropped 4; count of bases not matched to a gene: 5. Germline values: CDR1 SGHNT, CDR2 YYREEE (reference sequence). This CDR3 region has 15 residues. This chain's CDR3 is CASSRGTSGMYEQYF. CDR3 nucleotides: TGTGCCAGCAGCAGGGGGACTAGCGGGATGTACGAGCAGTACTTC.

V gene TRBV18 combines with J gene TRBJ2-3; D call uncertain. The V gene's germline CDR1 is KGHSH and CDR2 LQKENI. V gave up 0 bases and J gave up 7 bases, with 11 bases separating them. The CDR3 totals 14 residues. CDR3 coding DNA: TGTGCCAGCTCACCACCCCCAGGTACCCATACGCAGTATTTT. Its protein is CASSPPPGTHTQYF.

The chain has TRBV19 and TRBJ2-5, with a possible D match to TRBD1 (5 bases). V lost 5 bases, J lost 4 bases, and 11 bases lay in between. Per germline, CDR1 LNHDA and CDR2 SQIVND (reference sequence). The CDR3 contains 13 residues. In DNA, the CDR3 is TGTGCCAGTAGTTTGCAGGGTACAGAGACCCAGTACTTC. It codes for CASSLQGTETQYF.

CDR3 bases: TGTGCCAGCAGTGCGGTATTGGGAGAGGAAAAACTGTTTTTT. Amino acid sequence: CASSAVLGEEKLFF. V and J are TRBV6-1 and TRBJ1-4, with D unclear. The CDR3 consists of 14 residues. CDR1 and CDR2 from the germline V gene are MNHNS and SASEGT. V lost 4 bases and J lost 8, with 14 bases in between.

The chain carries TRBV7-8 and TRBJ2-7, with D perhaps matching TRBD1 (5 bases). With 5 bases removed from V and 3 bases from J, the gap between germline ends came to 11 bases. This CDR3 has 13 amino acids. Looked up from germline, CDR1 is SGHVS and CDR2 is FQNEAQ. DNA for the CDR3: TGTGCCAGCAGCCACCCAGGGATCTACGAGCAGTACTTC. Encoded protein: CASSHPGIYEQYF.

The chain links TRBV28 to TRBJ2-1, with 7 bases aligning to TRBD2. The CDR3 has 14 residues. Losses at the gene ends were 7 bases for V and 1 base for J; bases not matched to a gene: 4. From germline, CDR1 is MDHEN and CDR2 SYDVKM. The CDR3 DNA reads TGTGCCAGCACGGGGGAGGGTTCCTACAATGAGCAGTTCTTC. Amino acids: CASTGEGSYNEQFF.

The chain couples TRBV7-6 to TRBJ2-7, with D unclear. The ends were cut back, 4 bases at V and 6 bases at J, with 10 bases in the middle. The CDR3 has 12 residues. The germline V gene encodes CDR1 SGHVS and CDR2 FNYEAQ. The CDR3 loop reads CASSSTASEQYF. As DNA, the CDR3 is TGTGCCAGCAGCTCCACAGCCTCCGAGCAGTACTTC.

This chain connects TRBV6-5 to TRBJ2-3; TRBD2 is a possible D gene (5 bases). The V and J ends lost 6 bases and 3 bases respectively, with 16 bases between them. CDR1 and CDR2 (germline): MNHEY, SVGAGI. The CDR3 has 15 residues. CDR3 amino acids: CASSFRGVGTDTQYF. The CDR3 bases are TGTGCCAGCAGCTTCCGGGGAGTAGGAACAGATACGCAGTATTTT.

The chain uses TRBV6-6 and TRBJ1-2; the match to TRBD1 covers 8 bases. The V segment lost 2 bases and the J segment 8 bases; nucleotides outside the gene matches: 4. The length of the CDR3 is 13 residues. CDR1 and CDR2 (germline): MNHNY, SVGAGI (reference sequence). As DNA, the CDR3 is TGTGCCAGCAGTTACGCAGGGGGCGTCGGCTACACCTTC. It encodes CASSYAGGVGYTF.